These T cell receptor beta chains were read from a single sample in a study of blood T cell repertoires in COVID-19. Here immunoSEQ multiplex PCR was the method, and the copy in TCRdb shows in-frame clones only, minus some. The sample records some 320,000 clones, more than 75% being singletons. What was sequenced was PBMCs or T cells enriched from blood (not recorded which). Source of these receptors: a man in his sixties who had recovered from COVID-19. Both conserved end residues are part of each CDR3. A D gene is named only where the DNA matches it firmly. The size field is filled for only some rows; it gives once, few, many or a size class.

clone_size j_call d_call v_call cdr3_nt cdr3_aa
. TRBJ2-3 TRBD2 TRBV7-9 TGTGCCAGCAGCTTGCGGGGGACTAGTAATACGCAGTATTTT CASSLRGTSNTQYF
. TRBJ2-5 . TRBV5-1 TGCGCCAGCAGCTTGGGACTATCGGGGGAGACCCAGTACTTC CASSLGLSGETQYF
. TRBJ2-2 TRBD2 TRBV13 TGTGCCAGCAGCTTTTTCGGGAGGGCTTCCGGGGAGCTGTTTTTT CASSFFGRASGELFF
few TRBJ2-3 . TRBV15 TGTGCCACCAGTCAACTTTACTCCACAGATACGCAGTATTTT CATSQLYSTDTQYF
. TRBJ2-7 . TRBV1 TGCACCAGCAGCCAGAGCTTATACTACAGGGTCTACTCCTACGAGCAGTACTTC CTSSQSLYYRVYSYEQYF
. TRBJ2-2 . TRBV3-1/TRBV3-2 TGTGCCAGCAGCCAAGTTACTAGTTCGAACACCGGGGAGCTGTTTTTT CASSQVTSSNTGELFF
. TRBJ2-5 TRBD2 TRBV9 TGTGCCAGCAGCGAGAGGGGACTAGGAGAGACCCAGTACTTC CASSERGLGETQYF
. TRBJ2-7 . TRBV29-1 TGCAGCGTTGTTGACATGAGCTCCTACGAGCAGTACTTC CSVVDMSSYEQYF
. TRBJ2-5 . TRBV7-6 TGTGCCAGCAGCCGTTACTGGAGGGGCAAAGAGACCCAGTACTTC CASSRYWRGKETQYF
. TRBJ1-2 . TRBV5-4 TGTGCCAGCAGCTTGGAACAGGGTGGTGGCTACACCTTC CASSLEQGGGYTF
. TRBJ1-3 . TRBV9 TGTGCCAGCAGCCTCGTCGGGACACCAGGAAACACCATATATTTT CASSLVGTPGNTIYF
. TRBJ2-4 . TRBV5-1 TGCGCCAGCAGCTTGGAAGGGAGACTAGCCAAAAACATTCAGTACTTC CASSLEGRLAKNIQYF
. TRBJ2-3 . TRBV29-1 TGCAGCGTCGAGCTTGCAGATACGCAGTATTTT CSVELADTQYF
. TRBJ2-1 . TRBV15 TGTGCCACCAGCAGAGCGGACAGATACAATGAGCAGTTCTTC CATSRADRYNEQFF
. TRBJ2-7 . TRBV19 TGTGCCAGTAGCCCTGCAGCTTCGGGGTACGAGCAGTACTTC CASSPAASGYEQYF
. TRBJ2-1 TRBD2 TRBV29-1 TGCAGCGTTGATGGACTAGCGGGGGGCTCCTACAATGAGCAGTTCTTC CSVDGLAGGSYNEQFF
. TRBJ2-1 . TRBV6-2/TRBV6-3 TGTGCCAGCAGTTTTTCCGGGTCCCAGCAGTTCTTC CASSFSGSQQFF
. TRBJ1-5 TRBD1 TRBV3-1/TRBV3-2 TGTGCCAGCAGCAGACAGGGTCAGCCCCAGCATTTT CASSRQGQPQHF
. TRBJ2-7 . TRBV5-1 TGCGCCAGCAGGCAGGGGGGAGGAGGGTACGAGCAGTACTTC CASRQGGGGYEQYF
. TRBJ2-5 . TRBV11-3 TGTGCCAGCAGCTCTTTCGGGAGAGGGGAAGAGACCCAGTACTTC CASSSFGRGEETQYF
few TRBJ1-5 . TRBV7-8 TGTGCCAGCAGCTTAGGGCCGAATAGCAATCAGCCCCAGCATTTT CASSLGPNSNQPQHF
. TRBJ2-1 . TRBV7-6 TGTGCCAGCAGCCTATCCAGGGACAATGAGCAGTTCTTC CASSLSRDNEQFF
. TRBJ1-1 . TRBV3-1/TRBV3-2 TGTGCCAGCAGCCAGAAGGGAGGAACTGAAGCTTTCTTT CASSQKGGTEAFF
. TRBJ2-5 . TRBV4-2 TGTGCCAGCAGCCAGGACCCGCGGGGTCGGGAGACCCAGTACTTC CASSQDPRGRETQYF
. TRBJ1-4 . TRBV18 TGTGCCAGCTCACCGTTGGCAGGGTCTCCTAATGAAAAACTGTTTTTT CASSPLAGSPNEKLFF
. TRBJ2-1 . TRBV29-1 TGCAGCGCTATAGCCCACAATGAGCAGTTCTTC CSAIAHNEQFF
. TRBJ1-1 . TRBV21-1 TGTGCCAGCAGCATACCCCCGATTAGGGAGTTTGGGAACACTGAAGCTTTCTTT CASSIPPIREFGNTEAFF
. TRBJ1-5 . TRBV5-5 TGTGCCAGCAGCCAGATAAGCAATCAGCCCCAGCATTTT CASSQISNQPQHF
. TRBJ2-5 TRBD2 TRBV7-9 TGTGCCAGCAGCTCCTCTAGCGGGGGGTATCAAGAGACCCAGTACTTC CASSSSSGGYQETQYF
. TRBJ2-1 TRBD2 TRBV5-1 TGCGCCAGCAGCCTAAGAGATAGCGGGAGGGCCCGTAATGAGCAGTTCTTC CASSLRDSGRARNEQFF
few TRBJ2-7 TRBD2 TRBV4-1 TGCGCCAGCAGCCAAGCCCTAGCGGGTAGCTCCTACGAGCAGTACTTC CASSQALAGSSYEQYF
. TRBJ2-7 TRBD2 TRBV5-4 TGTGCCAGCTCTACCGGGGGGACTAGCTCCTACGAGCAGTACTTC CASSTGGTSSYEQYF
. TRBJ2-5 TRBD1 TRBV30 TGTGCCTGGAGTGAAACAGGGGTGCAAGAGACCCAGTACTTC CAWSETGVQETQYF
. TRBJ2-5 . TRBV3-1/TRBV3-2 TGTGCCAGCAGTTCATTCGGGGAGACCCAGTACTTC CASSSFGETQYF
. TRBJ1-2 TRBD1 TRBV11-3 TGTGCCAGCAGCTTATTAACCCAGGGGGCGTCTGGCTACACCTTC CASSLLTQGASGYTF
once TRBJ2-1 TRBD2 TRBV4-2 TGTGCCAGCAGCCAACCATTAGCGGGGGGTCACAATGAGCAGTTCTTC CASSQPLAGGHNEQFF
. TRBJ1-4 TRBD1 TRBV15 TGTGCCACCAGCAAGGACAGGTCGCCTAATGAAAAACTGTTTTTT CATSKDRSPNEKLFF
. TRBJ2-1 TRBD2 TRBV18 TGTGCCAGCTCACCACCTTCAGCGGGGGGAAACAATGAGCAGTTCTTC CASSPPSAGGNNEQFF
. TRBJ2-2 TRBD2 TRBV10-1 TGCGCCAGCAGTGAGTCAACCCCTGGCTTGCGGGAGGGACCCGAAGCGAACACCGGGGAGCTGTTTTTT CASSESTPGLREGPEANTGELFF
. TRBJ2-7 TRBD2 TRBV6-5 TGTGCCAGCAGTTACTACACAGCGGGATTCTCCTACGAGCAGTACTTC CASSYYTAGFSYEQYF
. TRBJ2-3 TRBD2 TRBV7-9 TGTGCCAGCAGCTTATGGGCTAGCGGGAGGGGAGATACGCAGTATTTT CASSLWASGRGDTQYF
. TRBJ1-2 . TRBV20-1 TGCAGTGCTAGTAAAGGGGCACAGGCGCCTAACTATGGCTACACCTTC CSASKGAQAPNYGYTF
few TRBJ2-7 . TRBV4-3 TGCGCCAGCAGCCAAGTGCAGGGCCCCTACGAGCAGTACTTC CASSQVQGPYEQYF
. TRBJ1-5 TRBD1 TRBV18 TGTGCCAGCTCACCACGCGGACAGGGGGCTAGCAATCAGCCCCAGCATTTT CASSPRGQGASNQPQHF
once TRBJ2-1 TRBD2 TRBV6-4 TGTGCCAGCAGTGATAGGCTAGCGGGGGGCTCGTCCTACAATGAGCAGTTCTTC CASSDRLAGGSSYNEQFF